Below, one T cell receptor (beta chain) is given with its context. This clonotype was seen once. Its antigen target is currently unknown. Base-call qualities are not available, and no considerably larger clone is one nucleotide away. One read alone is weak evidence. At the junction V is shortened by 3 bases and J by 4 bases, with 12 bases in between. In the germline V gene (reference sequence), CDR1 corresponds to GTSNPN and CDR2 to SVGIG. Spanning cysteine to phenylalanine, the CDR3 consists of 13 amino acids. The read is trimmed to its CDR3 DNA, 39 bases read in frame from base 1. For repertoire sequencing, TCR beta CDR3 regions were amplified from RNA transcripts. HTBI primers and the Qiagen OneStep RT-PCR kit were used in a first-round RT-PCR, which was followed by a second-round multiplex PCR, size selection and purification. Libraries were sequenced on an Illumina HiSeq2000 using paired-end 100 bp reads. The original methods were these. SOAPnuke was used to process the reads, throwing out any read that had adapters, had uncalled bases, had a mean Phred below 15, or lacked an exact constant-primer or identifier match. High-quality paired reads were merged with COPE v1.2.5. Each unique nucleotide sequence was defined as a clonotype, and clonotypes were aligned to IMGT TRB V, D and J references with MiTCR v1.1. Only V-J combinations with frequency above 0.0001 were analysed, covering approximately 99% of repertoires. For each V-J combination, a TCR clonal expansion and chaos score was defined as F50 clonal expansion divided by the chaos observed in the TCRdist matrix. Welch's t-statistics and random forest were used to reduce features to about a dozen V-J combinations, which were fed into a naive Bayes classifier. Thyroid-blood repertoire similarity was quantified with the Morisita-Horn index. Starting from the raw public reads, TCRdb applied fastp trimming at Q25, assembled clones with MiXCR and retained in-frame beta chains. Each CDR3 protein appears once, grouped with its most common genes and DNA. The authors' filters were not applied to this entry. In all, the sample holds approximately 500,000 distinct CDR3 sequences, and roughly 14% of those were seen once. Roughly 10% of the sample is held by the ten biggest clonotypes.

Ophthalmopathy patients had moderately to severely active disease, Clinical Activity Score of at least 3, NOSPECS grade of at least 4, and disease duration under 3 months. Patients were excluded if they had other autoimmune diseases, uncontrolled infections, pregnancy or lactation. Diagnosis was based on clinical symptoms, serum thyroxine, TRAb, thyroid ultrasound and orbital computed tomography. Ficoll-Paque density gradient centrifugation was used to isolate PBMCs from approximately 11 ml of fresh peripheral blood. Total RNA was extracted with Trizol reagent and quality-checked on an Agilent 2100 Bioanalyzer. The data originate from a study of Graves' ophthalmopathy and Graves' hyperthyroidism (dated by TCRdb to 2016 to 2018). Regarding the complete study: Peripheral blood was collected at initial diagnosis, prior to any treatment. To tell Graves' ophthalmopathy apart from Graves' hyperthyroidism, and to predict which patients would progress to ophthalmopathy, the study relied on TCR beta repertoire signatures. In total, approximately 130 blood samples were TCR-sequenced: 43 ophthalmopathy, approximately 80 hyperthyroidism and approximately 17 hyperthyroidism-to-ophthalmopathy patients. A discovery set of 95 to 100 patients (43 ophthalmopathy, 55 to 65 stable hyperthyroidism) was enrolled to explore V-J signatures distinguishing ophthalmopathy from hyperthyroidism. The independent validation cohort included 18 to 20 hyperthyroidism patients plus 17 patients who later progressed from hyperthyroidism to ophthalmopathy. In roughly 6 hyperthyroidism patients, the T-cell repertoire of thyroid tissue was compared with the T-cell repertoire of blood. Once sampling was done, hyperthyroidism patients were given methimazole at a starting dose of 30 mg daily, while ophthalmopathy patients were given high-dose intravenous methylprednisolone. The approximately 100 discovery patients were divided at random into training and test sets in a 7:3 ratio.

What the study reported, not specific to this receptor: Sample size was not predetermined statistically, and investigators were not blinded to group allocation. Most of the expanded thyroid clonotypes with a frequency above 0.001 were also detected in blood, and it was suggested that the thyroid immune response may be reflected by blood repertoires. In cross-validation, the 13-signature model distinguished ophthalmopathy from stable hyperthyroidism with 87.88% sensitivity and 81.08% specificity, while in the test set the corresponding values were about 79% and 69%. In validation, the model predicted ophthalmopathy progression with roughly 68% sensitivity and 72.22% specificity; around twelve predicted patients were CT-confirmed with GO in a median of about 6.1 months.

The TCR originated in a woman aged 25 to 45 with Graves' ophthalmopathy. Donor details come from another sample of the same person, matched by shared clones. Recombination connected TRBV30 to TRBJ1-1; the D segment could be TRBD1, given 5 matching bases. Sequencing was done on a sample of blood. CDR3 reads: CAWSDGQITEAFF. The nucleotide sequence is given as TGTGCCTGGAGCGATGGACAAATCACTGAAGCTTTCTTT.